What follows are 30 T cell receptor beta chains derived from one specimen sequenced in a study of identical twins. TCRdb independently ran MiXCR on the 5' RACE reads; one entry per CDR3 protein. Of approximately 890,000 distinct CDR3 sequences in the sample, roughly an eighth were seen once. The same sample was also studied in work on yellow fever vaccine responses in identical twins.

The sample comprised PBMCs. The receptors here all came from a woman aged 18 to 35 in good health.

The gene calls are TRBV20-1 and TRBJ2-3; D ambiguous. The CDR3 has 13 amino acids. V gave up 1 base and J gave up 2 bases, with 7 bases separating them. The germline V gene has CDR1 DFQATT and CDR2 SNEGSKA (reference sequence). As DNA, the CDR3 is TGCAGTGCTAGAGGGCAAGTCACAGATACGCAGTATTTT. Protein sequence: CSARGQVTDTQYF.

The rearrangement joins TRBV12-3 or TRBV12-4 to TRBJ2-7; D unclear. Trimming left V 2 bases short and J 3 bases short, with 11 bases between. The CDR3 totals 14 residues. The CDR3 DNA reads TGTGCCAGCAGTTTATCAGGATCTAACTACGAGCAGTACTTC. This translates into CASSLSGSNYEQYF.

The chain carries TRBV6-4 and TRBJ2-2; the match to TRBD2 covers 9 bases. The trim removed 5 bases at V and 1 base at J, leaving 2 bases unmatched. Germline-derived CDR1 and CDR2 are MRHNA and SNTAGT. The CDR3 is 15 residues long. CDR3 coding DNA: TGTGCCAGCAGTCCTAGCGGGATGAACACCGGGGAGCTGTTTTTT. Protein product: CASSPSGMNTGELFF.

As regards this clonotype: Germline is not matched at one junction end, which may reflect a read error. The chain's CDR3 is CATSVSGHEQYF. CDR3 coding DNA: TGTGCCACCAGCGTGTCGGGCCACGAGCAGTACTTC. The chain joins TRBV7-9 to TRBJ2-7; D gene ambiguous. CDR1 SEHNR and CDR2 FQNEAQ come from the germline V gene (reference sequence). The CDR3 loop spans 12 amino acids.

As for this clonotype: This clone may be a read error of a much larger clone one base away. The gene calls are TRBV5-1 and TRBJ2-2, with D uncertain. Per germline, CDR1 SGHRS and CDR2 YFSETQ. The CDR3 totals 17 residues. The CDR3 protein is CASSLGPEGPNTRELFF. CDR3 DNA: TGCGCCAGCAGCTTGGGCCCAGAAGGACCGAACACCAGGGAGCTGTTTTTT.

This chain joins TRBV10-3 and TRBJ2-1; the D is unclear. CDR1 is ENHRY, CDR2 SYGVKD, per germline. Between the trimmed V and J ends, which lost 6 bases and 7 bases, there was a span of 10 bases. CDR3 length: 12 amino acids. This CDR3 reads CAIRERENEQFF. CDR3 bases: TGTGCCATCAGGGAAAGAGAAAATGAGCAGTTCTTC.

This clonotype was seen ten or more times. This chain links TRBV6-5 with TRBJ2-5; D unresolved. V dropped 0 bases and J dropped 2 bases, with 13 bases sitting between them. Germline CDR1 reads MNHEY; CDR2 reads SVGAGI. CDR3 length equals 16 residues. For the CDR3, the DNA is TGTGCCAGCAGTTACTCGTCAGCAGACCGACAAGAGACCCAGTACTTC. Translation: CASSYSSADRQETQYF.

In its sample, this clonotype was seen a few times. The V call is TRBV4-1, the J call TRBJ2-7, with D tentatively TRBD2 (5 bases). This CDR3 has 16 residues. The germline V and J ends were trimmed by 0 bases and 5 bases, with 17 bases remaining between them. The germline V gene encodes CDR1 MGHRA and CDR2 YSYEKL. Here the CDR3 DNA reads TGCGCCAGCAGCCAAGAGGGCACAGCGGTGGCCCACGAGCAGTACTTC. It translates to CASSQEGTAVAHEQYF.

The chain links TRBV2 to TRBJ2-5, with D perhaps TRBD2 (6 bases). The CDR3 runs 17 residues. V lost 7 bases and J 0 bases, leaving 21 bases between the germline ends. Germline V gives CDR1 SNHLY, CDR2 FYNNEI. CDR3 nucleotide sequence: TGTGCCAGCAAAAGGGGAACTGGCGGGAAGTACCAAGAGACCCAGTACTTC. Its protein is CASKRGTGGKYQETQYF.

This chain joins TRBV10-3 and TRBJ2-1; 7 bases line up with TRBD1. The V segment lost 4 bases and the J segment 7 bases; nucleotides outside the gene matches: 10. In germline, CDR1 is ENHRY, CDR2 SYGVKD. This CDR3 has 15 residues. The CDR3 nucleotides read TGTGCCATCAGTGTTACGGCAGGGGGTTGGAATGAGCAGTTCTTC. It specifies CAISVTAGGWNEQFF.

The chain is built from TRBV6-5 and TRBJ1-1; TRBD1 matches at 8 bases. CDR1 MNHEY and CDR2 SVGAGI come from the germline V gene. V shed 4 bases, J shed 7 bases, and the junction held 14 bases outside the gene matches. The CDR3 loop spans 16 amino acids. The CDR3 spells CASSLGQGGYNGEAFF. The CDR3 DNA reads TGTGCCAGCAGTTTAGGACAGGGAGGTTATAATGGTGAAGCTTTCTTT.

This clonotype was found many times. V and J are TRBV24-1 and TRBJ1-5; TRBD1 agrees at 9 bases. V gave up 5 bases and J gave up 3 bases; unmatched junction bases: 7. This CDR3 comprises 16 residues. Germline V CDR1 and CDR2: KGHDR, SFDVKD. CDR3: CATSAGQGWDNQPQHF. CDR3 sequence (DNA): TGTGCCACCAGTGCGGGACAGGGATGGGACAATCAGCCCCAGCATTTT.

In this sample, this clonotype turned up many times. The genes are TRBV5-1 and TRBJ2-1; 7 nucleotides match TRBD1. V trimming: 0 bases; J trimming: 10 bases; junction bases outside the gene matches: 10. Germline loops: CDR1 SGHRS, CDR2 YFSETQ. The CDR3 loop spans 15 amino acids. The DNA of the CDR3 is TGCGCCAGCAGCTTGGGCCTGACAGGGCCCAGGGAGCAGTTCTTC. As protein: CASSLGLTGPREQFF.

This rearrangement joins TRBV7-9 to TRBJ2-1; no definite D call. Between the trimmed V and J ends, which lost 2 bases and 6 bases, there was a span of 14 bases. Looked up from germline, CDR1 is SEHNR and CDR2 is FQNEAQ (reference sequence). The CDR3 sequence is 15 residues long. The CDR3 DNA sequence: TGTGCCAGCAGCTTAACCGGCGGCCCCGTCAATGAGCAGTTCTTC. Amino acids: CASSLTGGPVNEQFF.

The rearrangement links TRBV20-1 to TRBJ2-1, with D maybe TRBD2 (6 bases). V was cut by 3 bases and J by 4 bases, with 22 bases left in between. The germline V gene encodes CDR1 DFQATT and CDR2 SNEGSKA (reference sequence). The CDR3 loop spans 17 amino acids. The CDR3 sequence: CSASSYGRRTLYNEQFF. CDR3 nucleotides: TGCAGTGCTAGTTCTTATGGGAGGCGCACCCTTTACAATGAGCAGTTCTTC.

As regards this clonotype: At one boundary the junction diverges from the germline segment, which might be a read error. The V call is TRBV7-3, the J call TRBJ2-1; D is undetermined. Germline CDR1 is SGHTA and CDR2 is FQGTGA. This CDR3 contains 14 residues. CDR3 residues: CASSNTPSDNEQFF. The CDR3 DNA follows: TGTGCCAGCAGCAACACACCCTCCGACAATGAGCAGTTCTTC.

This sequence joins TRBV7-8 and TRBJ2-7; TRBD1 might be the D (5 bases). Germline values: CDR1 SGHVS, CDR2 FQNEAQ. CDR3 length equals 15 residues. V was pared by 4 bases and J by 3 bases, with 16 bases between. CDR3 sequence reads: CASSSSGMGLYEQYF. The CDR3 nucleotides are TGTGCCAGCAGCTCATCAGGGATGGGTCTCTACGAGCAGTACTTC.

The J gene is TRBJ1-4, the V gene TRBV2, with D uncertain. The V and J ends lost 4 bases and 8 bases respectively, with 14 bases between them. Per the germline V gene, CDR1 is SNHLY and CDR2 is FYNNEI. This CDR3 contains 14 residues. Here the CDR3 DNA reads TGTGCCAGCAGTGGGGGTCTTCACCCCGAAAAACTGTTTTTT. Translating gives CASSGGLHPEKLFF.

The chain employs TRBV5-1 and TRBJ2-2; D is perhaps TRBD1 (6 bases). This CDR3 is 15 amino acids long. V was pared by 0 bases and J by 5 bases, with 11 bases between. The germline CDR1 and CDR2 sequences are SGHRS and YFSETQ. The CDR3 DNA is TGCGCCAGCAGCTTGGGGACAGTTGGAACCGGGGAGCTGTTTTTT. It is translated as CASSLGTVGTGELFF.

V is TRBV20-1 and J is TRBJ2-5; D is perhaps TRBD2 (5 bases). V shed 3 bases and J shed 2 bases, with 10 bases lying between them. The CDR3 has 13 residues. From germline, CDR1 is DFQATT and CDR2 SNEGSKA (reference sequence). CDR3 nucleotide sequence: TGCAGTGCTAGGTGGGGAGCTCAAGAGACCCAGTACTTC. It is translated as CSARWGAQETQYF.

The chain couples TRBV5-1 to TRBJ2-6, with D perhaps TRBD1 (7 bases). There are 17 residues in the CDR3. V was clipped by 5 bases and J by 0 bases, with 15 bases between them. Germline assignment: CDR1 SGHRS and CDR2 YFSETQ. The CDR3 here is CASRGAGGGSGANVLTF. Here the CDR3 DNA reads TGCGCCAGCAGGGGGGCAGGGGGAGGCTCTGGGGCCAACGTCCTGACTTTC.

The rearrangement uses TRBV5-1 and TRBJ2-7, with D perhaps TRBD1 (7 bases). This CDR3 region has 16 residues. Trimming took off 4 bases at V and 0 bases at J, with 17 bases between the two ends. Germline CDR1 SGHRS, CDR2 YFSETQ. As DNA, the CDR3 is TGCGCCAGCAGCGCTCAGACAGGGAGGCTCTCCTACGAGCAGTACTTC. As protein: CASSAQTGRLSYEQYF.

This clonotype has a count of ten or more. The CDR3 sequence: CATLAGGRTDTQYF. The CDR3 DNA sequence: TGTGCCACTCTAGCGGGGGGCCGCACAGATACGCAGTATTTT. V gene TRBV12-3 or TRBV12-4 combines with J gene TRBJ2-3, with 11 bases identical to TRBD2. V shed 10 bases, J shed 1 base, and the junction held 4 bases outside the gene matches. This CDR3 has 14 amino acids.

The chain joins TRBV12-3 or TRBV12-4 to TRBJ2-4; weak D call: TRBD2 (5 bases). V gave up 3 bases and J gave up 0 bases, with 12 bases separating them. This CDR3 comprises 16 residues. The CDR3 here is CASSFPPAGAKNIQYF. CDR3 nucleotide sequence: TGTGCCAGCAGTTTCCCCCCGGCGGGAGCCAAAAACATTCAGTACTTC.

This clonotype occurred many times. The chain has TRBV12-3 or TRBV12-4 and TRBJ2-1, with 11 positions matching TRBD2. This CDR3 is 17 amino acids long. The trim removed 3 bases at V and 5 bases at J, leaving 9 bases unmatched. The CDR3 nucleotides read TGTGCCAGCAGTTTCGGGAGGGGGACTAGCGGAAACAATGAGCAGTTCTTC. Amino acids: CASSFGRGTSGNNEQFF.

The chain's CDR3 is CASSLDVETPAFF. The CDR3 nucleotides are TGTGCCAGCAGCTTGGACGTTGAGACACCCGCTTTCTTT. The V call is TRBV5-6, the J call TRBJ1-1; D uncertain. Germline loops: CDR1 SGHDT, CDR2 YYEEEE. The CDR3 sequence is 13 residues long. V lost 0 bases and J 11 bases, leaving 14 bases between the germline ends. Together with reference TRBV5-6 and TRBJ1-1, the CDR3 gives the full variable domain: DAGVTQSPTHLIKTRGQQVTLRCSPKSGHDTVSWYQQALGQGPQFIFQYYEEEERQRGNFPDRFSGHQFPNYSSELNVNALLLGDSALYLCASSLDVETPAFFGQGTRLTVV.

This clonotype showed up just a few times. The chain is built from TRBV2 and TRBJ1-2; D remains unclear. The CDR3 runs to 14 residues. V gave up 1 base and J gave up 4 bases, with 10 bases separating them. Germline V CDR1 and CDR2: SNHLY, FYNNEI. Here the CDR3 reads CASSEDSYLYGYTF. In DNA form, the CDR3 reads TGTGCCAGCAGTGAAGACAGCTATCTCTATGGCTACACCTTC.

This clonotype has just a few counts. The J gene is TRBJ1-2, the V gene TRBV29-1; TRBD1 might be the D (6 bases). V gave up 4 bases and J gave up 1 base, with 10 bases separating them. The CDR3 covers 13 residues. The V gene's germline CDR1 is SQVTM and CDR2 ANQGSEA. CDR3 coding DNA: TGCAGCGTTGCGGGGGGCAGTAACTATGGCTACACCTTC. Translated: CSVAGGSNYGYTF.

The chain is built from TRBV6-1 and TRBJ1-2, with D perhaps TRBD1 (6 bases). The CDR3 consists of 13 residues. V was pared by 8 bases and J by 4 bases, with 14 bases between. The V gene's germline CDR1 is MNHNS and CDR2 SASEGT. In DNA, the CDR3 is TGTGCCAGCCATGTCGGACAGTTCTATGGCTACACCTTC. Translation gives CASHVGQFYGYTF.

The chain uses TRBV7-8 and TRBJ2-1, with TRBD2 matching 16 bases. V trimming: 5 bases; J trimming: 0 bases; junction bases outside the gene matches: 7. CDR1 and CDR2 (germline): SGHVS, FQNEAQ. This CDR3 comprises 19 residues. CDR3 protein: CASSQPGLAGGYSYNEQFF. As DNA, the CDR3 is TGTGCCAGCAGCCAACCGGGACTAGCGGGGGGGTACTCCTACAATGAGCAGTTCTTC.